These T cell receptor beta chains were read from a single sample in a study of blood T cell repertoires in COVID-19. This table comes from immunoSEQ multiplex PCR, and its TCRdb copy is limited to in-frame clones, with some not included. The sample shows approximately 250,000 clones, approximately 90% of them seen only once. Sequencing was performed on PBMCs or T cells enriched from blood (not recorded which). The source is a woman in her thirties or forties with acute COVID-19. The CDR3 runs from the conserved cysteine through the conserved F or W. Each record gives: D gene, V gene, clone size, J gene, CDR3 DNA, CDR3 protein. The D gene is left open where the match is weak. Not all rows give a size; the values are once, few, many and, for expanded clones, a class.

D gene: TRBD1; V gene: TRBV6-5; clone size: -; J gene: TRBJ2-1; CDR3 DNA: TGTGCCAGCAGTTTACGAGGACAGGCCTACAATGAGCAGTTCTTC; CDR3 protein: CASSLRGQAYNEQFF
D gene: TRBD2; V gene: TRBV4-3; clone size: -; J gene: TRBJ2-1; CDR3 DNA: TGCGCCAGCAGCCAAGATGACCCCGGACTAGCGGGAGTCAATGAGCAGTTCTTC; CDR3 protein: CASSQDDPGLAGVNEQFF
D gene: TRBD2; V gene: TRBV9; clone size: -; J gene: TRBJ2-2; CDR3 DNA: TGTGCCAGCAGCGGTAGCGGGACCAACACCGGGGAGCTGTTTTTT; CDR3 protein: CASSGSGTNTGELFF
D gene: -; V gene: TRBV27; clone size: -; J gene: TRBJ1-2; CDR3 DNA: TGTGCCAGCAGTTCTCACGCGGGACCATATGGCTACACCTTC; CDR3 protein: CASSSHAGPYGYTF
D gene: -; V gene: TRBV9; clone size: -; J gene: TRBJ2-3; CDR3 DNA: TGTGCCAGCAGCTCAGGACCCGGGGTGGAGAAGTTCACAGATACGCAGTATTTT; CDR3 protein: CASSSGPGVEKFTDTQYF
D gene: TRBD1; V gene: TRBV24-1; clone size: -; J gene: TRBJ2-2; CDR3 DNA: TGTGCCACCAGTGATCGACGGACAGGGGGCTACACCGGGGAGCTGTTTTTT; CDR3 protein: CATSDRRTGGYTGELFF
D gene: -; V gene: TRBV6-5; clone size: -; J gene: TRBJ2-7; CDR3 DNA: TGTGCCAGCAGCCCCAGGGTTGACGAGCAGTACTTC; CDR3 protein: CASSPRVDEQYF
D gene: -; V gene: TRBV29-1; clone size: once; J gene: TRBJ1-2; CDR3 DNA: TGCAGCGTTGTTTTCGTGGGACATACAAACTATGGCTACACCTTC; CDR3 protein: CSVVFVGHTNYGYTF
D gene: TRBD1; V gene: TRBV5-1; clone size: -; J gene: TRBJ2-6; CDR3 DNA: TGCGCCAGCAGCTCTGGACAGGTCAACGTCCTGACTTTC; CDR3 protein: CASSSGQVNVLTF
D gene: TRBD1; V gene: TRBV5-5; clone size: -; J gene: TRBJ1-3; CDR3 DNA: TGTGCCAGCAGGACGACAGGGGCTGGAAACACCATATATTTT; CDR3 protein: CASRTTGAGNTIYF
D gene: -; V gene: TRBV28; clone size: -; J gene: TRBJ1-2; CDR3 DNA: TGTGCCAGCAGTTTGCGGGGCTCCTATGGCTACACCTTC; CDR3 protein: CASSLRGSYGYTF
D gene: TRBD1; V gene: TRBV5-8; clone size: -; J gene: TRBJ2-7; CDR3 DNA: TGTGCCAGCAGCCGGGACAGGGGGTCGACCTACGAGCAGTACTTC; CDR3 protein: CASSRDRGSTYEQYF
D gene: TRBD2; V gene: TRBV28; clone size: -; J gene: TRBJ2-3; CDR3 DNA: TGTGCCAGCAGTTTACTAGCGGGAGGCACAGATACGCAGTATTTT; CDR3 protein: CASSLLAGGTDTQYF
D gene: TRBD2; V gene: TRBV19; clone size: few; J gene: TRBJ2-1; CDR3 DNA: TGTGCCAGTAAAACTTTAGCGGGAATATACAATGAGCAGTTCTTC; CDR3 protein: CASKTLAGIYNEQFF
D gene: -; V gene: TRBV5-1; clone size: -; J gene: TRBJ1-2; CDR3 DNA: TGCGCCAGCAGCCCCGGACAATTGTATGTGGATGGCTACACCTTC; CDR3 protein: CASSPGQLYVDGYTF
D gene: TRBD2; V gene: TRBV7-9; clone size: -; J gene: TRBJ2-5; CDR3 DNA: TGTGCCAGCAGCGCCATCCTGGGACTAGCGGGTTGGGTGGAGGAGACCCAGTACTTC; CDR3 protein: CASSAILGLAGWVEETQYF
D gene: -; V gene: TRBV24-1; clone size: -; J gene: TRBJ2-3; CDR3 DNA: TGTGCCACCAGCACCCGACAGCGAAGCACAGATACGCAGTATTTT; CDR3 protein: CATSTRQRSTDTQYF
D gene: -; V gene: TRBV7-3; clone size: few; J gene: TRBJ2-7; CDR3 DNA: TGTGCCAGCAGTGCTATTCTTTACGAGCAGTACTTC; CDR3 protein: CASSAILYEQYF
D gene: TRBD1; V gene: TRBV30; clone size: once; J gene: TRBJ2-1; CDR3 DNA: TGTGCCTGGAGTGTGGTCGGGACAGTAGGTTACAATGAGCAGTTCTTC; CDR3 protein: CAWSVVGTVGYNEQFF
D gene: -; V gene: TRBV7-3; clone size: once; J gene: TRBJ2-1; CDR3 DNA: TGTGCCAGCAGCTCCGGGACCGGGGGGCAGTTCTTC; CDR3 protein: CASSSGTGGQFF
D gene: TRBD1; V gene: TRBV12-5; clone size: -; J gene: TRBJ2-2; CDR3 DNA: TGTGCTAGTGGGCCAGGACAGGGGGACACCGGGGAGCTGTTTTTT; CDR3 protein: CASGPGQGDTGELFF
D gene: -; V gene: TRBV6-1; clone size: -; J gene: TRBJ2-7; CDR3 DNA: TGTGCCAGCAGTGTTCAGGAGGGACCGAAGGGGTACGAGCAGTACTTC; CDR3 protein: CASSVQEGPKGYEQYF
D gene: -; V gene: TRBV11-3; clone size: -; J gene: TRBJ2-5; CDR3 DNA: TGTGCCAGCAGCTCTCGAGAGACCCAGTACTTC; CDR3 protein: CASSSRETQYF
D gene: -; V gene: TRBV18; clone size: -; J gene: TRBJ1-5; CDR3 DNA: TGTGCCAGCTCACCGGGTTCAGGGCAGGACAATCAGCCCCAGCATTTT; CDR3 protein: CASSPGSGQDNQPQHF
D gene: -; V gene: TRBV25-1; clone size: -; J gene: TRBJ1-2; CDR3 DNA: TGTGCCAGCAGTGAAGGTCGGGGACTTAACTATGGCTACACCTTC; CDR3 protein: CASSEGRGLNYGYTF
D gene: -; V gene: TRBV28; clone size: -; J gene: TRBJ1-5; CDR3 DNA: TGTGCCAGCAGTACGTTATGGACAGCGAATTATCAGCCCCAGCATTTT; CDR3 protein: CASSTLWTANYQPQHF
D gene: -; V gene: TRBV28; clone size: -; J gene: TRBJ1-4; CDR3 DNA: TGTGCCAGCAGTTTATTCGGGGAGGGAGCTAATGAAAAACTGTTTTTT; CDR3 protein: CASSLFGEGANEKLFF
D gene: TRBD1; V gene: TRBV6-5; clone size: -; J gene: TRBJ2-7; CDR3 DNA: TGTGCCAGCAGTCCCTCCCGGGACAGGTTCTACGAGCAGTACTTC; CDR3 protein: CASSPSRDRFYEQYF
D gene: TRBD1; V gene: TRBV9; clone size: -; J gene: TRBJ1-2; CDR3 DNA: TGTGCCAGCAGGGGGACAGGGGGCGAAGGCTACACCTTC; CDR3 protein: CASRGTGGEGYTF
D gene: TRBD2; V gene: TRBV5-6; clone size: -; J gene: TRBJ2-1; CDR3 DNA: TGTGCCAGCAGCTGGGGGACTAGCGGTGCCTACAATGAGCAGTTCTTC; CDR3 protein: CASSWGTSGAYNEQFF
D gene: -; V gene: TRBV19; clone size: -; J gene: TRBJ2-6; CDR3 DNA: TGTGCCAGTAGCACCGACAACTCTGGGGCCAACGTCCTGACTTTC; CDR3 protein: CASSTDNSGANVLTF
D gene: -; V gene: TRBV5-6; clone size: -; J gene: TRBJ1-2; CDR3 DNA: TGTGCCAGCAGCTCACCTCTTCTCAGGGAAGGCTACACCTTC; CDR3 protein: CASSSPLLREGYTF
D gene: -; V gene: TRBV4-2; clone size: -; J gene: TRBJ1-4; CDR3 DNA: TGTGCCAGCAGCCAAGCCGGGGGACGAAGTAATGAAAAACTGTTTTTT; CDR3 protein: CASSQAGGRSNEKLFF